The rows below give T cell receptor beta chains drawn from one sample of a study of T cells in Graves' hyperthyroidism and ophthalmopathy. TCRdb itself ran the multiplex PCR reads through MiXCR, one entry per CDR3 protein. The repertoire holds hundreds of thousands of distinct CDR3 sequences, with approximately 16% as singletons. The sample consisted of blood. The receptors originated from a woman aged 55-75 years with Graves' ophthalmopathy. The CDR3 runs from the conserved cysteine through the conserved F or W. Each record gives: D gene, V gene, J gene, CDR3 length, clone size, CDR3 DNA, CDR3 protein. D genes are given only for firm matches. Some rows mark clone size as missing; the rest say once, few, many or name a class of expanded clone.

>NA|TRBV20-1|TRBJ2-7|14|many
TGCAGTTCCAGCGGTCCCAATCTCTCCTACGAGCAGTACTTC
CSSSGPNLSYEQYF
>TRBD2|TRBV15|TRBJ2-6|20|NA
TGTGCCACCAGCGGAGTATCAACTAGCGGGAGGGCGTCTGGGGCCAACGTCCTGACTTTC
CATSGVSTSGRASGANVLTF
>NA|TRBV28|TRBJ1-2|13|many
TGTGCCAGCAGTTTATCCCGATCCCATGGCTACACCTTC
CASSLSRSHGYTF
>NA|TRBV10-1|TRBJ1-3|14|few
TGCGCCAGGAACGGAAGAAGTCGTGGAAACACCATATATTTT
CARNGRSRGNTIYF
>NA|TRBV19|TRBJ2-2|14|few
TGTGCCAGTAGGGACATTAGGAGGACCGGGGAGCTGTTTTTT
CASRDIRRTGELFF
>NA|TRBV12-3/TRBV12-4|TRBJ2-1|14|many
TGTGCCAGCAGTTTTACAGAGGGTAGTTATGAGCAGTTCTTC
CASSFTEGSYEQFF
>NA|TRBV3-1|TRBJ2-7|13|many
TGTGCCAGCAGCCGGGACCCCACCTACGAGCAGTACTTC
CASSRDPTYEQYF
>TRBD2|TRBV19|TRBJ2-3|16|few
TGTGCCAGTAGCCCAAGACTAGCGGGAGTGGGAGATACGCAGTATTTT
CASSPRLAGVGDTQYF
>NA|TRBV3-1|TRBJ2-1|15|many
TGTGCCAGCAGCCAAGATTATAACTCCTACAATGAGCAGTTCTTC
CASSQDYNSYNEQFF
>NA|TRBV14|TRBJ2-3|16|few
TGTGCCAGCAGCTATAAGGGTGGTCGCAGCACAGATACGCAGTATTTT
CASSYKGGRSTDTQYF
>NA|TRBV10-3|TRBJ2-3|19|many
TGTGCCATCAGTGAGGTGGGCGGCAAGATGTGGGCCAGCACAGATACGCAGTATTTT
CAISEVGGKMWASTDTQYF
>TRBD1|TRBV2|TRBJ1-4|15|many
TGTGCCAGCAGGCCTAACAGGGGGGGGAATGAAAAACTGTTTTTT
CASRPNRGGNEKLFF
>NA|TRBV3-1|TRBJ1-5|15|many
TGTGCCAGCAGCCCCCTCGGAGCCGGGGGTCAGCCCCAGCATTTT
CASSPLGAGGQPQHF
>NA|TRBV18|TRBJ2-2|12|many
TGTGCCATCGGGAGCTACACCGGGGAGCTGTTTTTT
CAIGSYTGELFF
>TRBD2|TRBV7-3|TRBJ2-1|15|once
TGTGCCAGCAGCGGCGGGACTAGCGCATACAATGAGCAGTTCTTC
CASSGGTSAYNEQFF
>NA|TRBV15|TRBJ1-4|15|few
TGTGCCACCAGCAGAGGGACAGCAACTAATGAAAAACTGTTTTTT
CATSRGTATNEKLFF
>NA|TRBV20-1|TRBJ2-7|13|many
TGCAGTGCTAGGAGGGACGCTTCCTACGAGCAGTACTTC
CSARRDASYEQYF
>NA|TRBV24-1|TRBJ1-5|13|NA
TGTGCCACCAGTGATCCTGACAAGACTCTCCAGCATTTT
CATSDPDKTLQHF
>NA|TRBV11-2|TRBJ2-7|14|many
TGTGCCAGCAGCTTAAGGGGGGCTCTGGGCGAGCAGTACTTC
CASSLRGALGEQYF
>TRBD1|TRBV6-5|TRBJ1-2|15|NA
TGTGCCAGCAGTTATGATGGACAGGGGGCCGGTGGCTACACCTTC
CASSYDGQGAGGYTF
>NA|TRBV24-1|TRBJ1-2|14|many
TGTGCCACCAGTGATCCTACGGGGTCGAATGGCTACACCTTC
CATSDPTGSNGYTF
>TRBD2|TRBV29-1|TRBJ2-3|14|many
TGCAGCGTTGAGAAGCGGGAGAGCACAGATACGCAGTATTTT
CSVEKRESTDTQYF
>NA|TRBV28|TRBJ2-7|16|many
TGTGCCAGCAGTATTGTGACGGCCCTACACACCTACGAGCAGTACTTC
CASSIVTALHTYEQYF
>NA|TRBV12-3/TRBV12-4|TRBJ1-5|13|NA
TGTGCCAGCAGGAAAAATAGCAATCAGCCCCAGCATTTT
CASRKNSNQPQHF
>NA|TRBV5-1|TRBJ2-7|14|NA
TGCGCCAGCGCTTACCGGGACATCTCCTACGAGCAGTACTTC
CASAYRDISYEQYF
>NA|TRBV28|TRBJ2-7|13|NA
TGTGCCAGCCGCGGCGGGCCCTCCTACGAGCAGTACTTC
CASRGGPSYEQYF
>NA|TRBV20-1|TRBJ2-2|14|NA
TGCAGTGCTAGGGATCTTCTCGATACCGGGGAGCTGTTTTTT
CSARDLLDTGELFF
>NA|TRBV12-3/TRBV12-4|TRBJ1-6|13|few
TGTGCCAGCAGTTTAGGGCATAATTCACCCCTCCACTTT
CASSLGHNSPLHF
>NA|TRBV10-2|TRBJ1-5|14|few
TGCGCCAGCAGTGAGTCGGGAGTCAATCAGCCCCAGCATTTT
CASSESGVNQPQHF
>TRBD1|TRBV2|TRBJ2-1|15|NA
TGTGCCAGCAAACTGGGACAGGGCTGGGTTGGGGAGCAGTTCTTC
CASKLGQGWVGEQFF
>TRBD2|TRBV20-1|TRBJ2-7|17|once
TGCAGTGCTAGACCGCCACACACTAGCGGGAGGCTTTACGAGCAGTACTTC
CSARPPHTSGRLYEQYF
>TRBD2|TRBV15|TRBJ2-7|19|few
TGTGCCACCAGCAGAGATTATTACGCTAGCGGGAGTCTTTCCTACGAGCAGTACTTC
CATSRDYYASGSLSYEQYF
>TRBD1|TRBV7-3|TRBJ2-7|16|few
TGTGCCAGCAGCTTAGTACCCGGGACAGGGAATGGCGAGCAGTACTTC
CASSLVPGTGNGEQYF
>NA|TRBV28|TRBJ2-3|16|few
TGTGCCAGCAGTTCAGCCGGGGCAGGGGGGTGGAATACGCAGTATTTT
CASSSAGAGGWNTQYF
>NA|TRBV4-2|TRBJ2-3|13|NA
TGTGCCAGCAGCCAGAGAGGGGCAGATACGCAGTATTTT
CASSQRGADTQYF
>NA|TRBV19|TRBJ1-5|16|NA
TGTGCCAGTAGTATTGCGGGGGGCAGGAGCAATCAGCCCCAGCATTTT
CASSIAGGRSNQPQHF
>NA|TRBV20-1|TRBJ2-1|10|NA
TGCAGTGCTATTAACAATGAGCAGTTCTTC
CSAINNEQFF
>NA|TRBV15|TRBJ2-5|17|many
TGTGCCACCAGCAGATCGGGACTCCCCGGGGGAGAAGAGACCCAGTACTTC
CATSRSGLPGGEETQYF
>TRBD2|TRBV19|TRBJ2-1|16|NA
TGTGCCAGTAGTATGAGGACTAGCGGGTCCTACAATGAGCAGTTCTTC
CASSMRTSGSYNEQFF
>TRBD2|TRBV5-1|TRBJ2-7|16|many
TGCGCCAGCAGCTTGGTAGCGGGAGGGAACTCCTACGAGCAGTACTTC
CASSLVAGGNSYEQYF
>NA|TRBV7-3|TRBJ2-3|12|many
TGTGCCAGCAGCAACCTCCTGGATACGCAGTATTTT
CASSNLLDTQYF
>NA|TRBV6-2/TRBV6-3|TRBJ2-3|15|NA
TGTGCCAGCAGTTACTCGACCGGAATCACAGATACGCAGTATTTT
CASSYSTGITDTQYF
>NA|TRBV28|TRBJ2-1|14|many
TGTGCCAGCAGTTTACCCCCACCGAGGAATGAGCAGTTCTTC
CASSLPPPRNEQFF
>NA|TRBV29-1|TRBJ2-7|13|NA
TGCAGCGTTGAAGGTCTAGCCGGGGGCGAGCAGTACTTC
CSVEGLAGGEQYF
>NA|TRBV7-2|TRBJ2-7|15|few
TGTGCCAGCAGCTTAGAAGGATCCGACACCTACGAGCAGTACTTC
CASSLEGSDTYEQYF
>TRBD1|TRBV27|TRBJ2-7|15|many
TGTGCCAGCAGTTTAAGGTCGCAGGGGGCCTACGAGCAGTACTTC
CASSLRSQGAYEQYF
>NA|TRBV6-6|TRBJ2-7|15|many
TGTGCCAGCAGTTACTCGGCAGGGACCCAGGAGGAGCAGTACTTC
CASSYSAGTQEEQYF
>NA|TRBV7-9|TRBJ1-2|14|few
TGTGCCAGCAGCTTAGCCCTAGAAGAGCATGGCTACATCTTC
CASSLALEEHGYIF
>NA|TRBV3-1|TRBJ2-5|15|many
TGTGCCAGCAGCCAAGATATTGACTCACAAGAGACCCAGTACTTC
CASSQDIDSQETQYF
>TRBD2|TRBV28|TRBJ2-1|15|many
TGTGCCAGCAGTTCGCCGGGAGGCGGAGACAATGAGCAGTTCTTC
CASSSPGGGDNEQFF
>TRBD2|TRBV10-3|TRBJ2-5|14|NA
TGTGCCATCAGTGCGGGTGGACTAGCGGAGACCCAGTACTTC
CAISAGGLAETQYF
>TRBD1|TRBV19|TRBJ1-3|15|few
TGTGCCAGTAGTATTGGACAGGCTGGAGGAAACACCATATATTTT
CASSIGQAGGNTIYF
>NA|TRBV7-2|TRBJ2-3|15|many
TGTGCCAGCAGCCCACTAGTCGCTAGCACAGATACGCAGTATTTT
CASSPLVASTDTQYF
>TRBD2|TRBV3-1|TRBJ2-1|13|many
TGTGCCAGCAGCCAAGATTGGGGACTAGGGCAGTTCTTC
CASSQDWGLGQFF
>NA|TRBV7-9|TRBJ2-7|15|many
TGTGCCAGCAGCTTAAGGAGGTCAGGGGTTTCCGAGCAGTACTTC
CASSLRRSGVSEQYF
>TRBD1|TRBV5-1|TRBJ2-5|16|many
TGCGCCAGCAGCCGGACCGACAGGGCCCGTATGGAGACCCAGTACTTC
CASSRTDRARMETQYF
>TRBD2|TRBV28|TRBJ2-5|15|NA
TGTGCCAGCAGCTCCTTGGCGGGAGGGCGGGAGACCCAGTACTTC
CASSSLAGGRETQYF
>NA|TRBV3-1|TRBJ1-6|15|many
TGTGCCAGCAGCCAAGACGGACAGTATAATTCACCCCTCCACTTT
CASSQDGQYNSPLHF
>NA|TRBV7-3|TRBJ2-5|15|few
TGTGCCAGCAGCTATCAGCCGGGACATCAAGAGACCCAGTACTTC
CASSYQPGHQETQYF
>NA|TRBV7-2|TRBJ2-1|12|many
TGTGCCAGCAGCTCCCAGTCCAATGAGCAGTTCTTC
CASSSQSNEQFF